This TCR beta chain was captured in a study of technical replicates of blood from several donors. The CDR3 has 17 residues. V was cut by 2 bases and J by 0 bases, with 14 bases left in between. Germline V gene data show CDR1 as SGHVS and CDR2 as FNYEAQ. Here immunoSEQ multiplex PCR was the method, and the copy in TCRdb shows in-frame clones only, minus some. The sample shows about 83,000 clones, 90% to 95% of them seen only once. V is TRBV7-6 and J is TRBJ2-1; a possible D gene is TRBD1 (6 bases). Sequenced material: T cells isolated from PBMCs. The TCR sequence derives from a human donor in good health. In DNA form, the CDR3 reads TGTGCCAGCAGCTTAACTTGGGGGCCCTCCTCCTACAATGAGCAGTTCTTC. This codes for CASSLTWGPSSYNEQFF.